In its sample, the clone carrying this T cell receptor beta chain was seen a few times. Its antigen is still unknown. Germline trimming cut 1 base from V and 4 bases from J; bases unmatched to any gene: 0. The CDR3 length is 13 residues. Naive CD4+ T cells were purified with Tregs depleted by CD25. Study observations and caveats: Tumor memory CD4+ T cell TCR gene usage was found to cluster with blood and lymph node memory CD4+ cells and with lymph node naive CD4+ cells. Greatest tumor Treg TCR overlap was with tumor naive CD4+ cells.

TRBV12-4/TRBJ1-2 clonotypes were amplified with adaptor-ligated barcode primers. TCRdb recomputed calls from the multiplex PCR reads with MiXCR, one row per CDR3 protein. The table records around 810 distinct CDR3 sequences, around 13% of them present only once. The TCR was taken from a female donor with breast cancer. The chain links TRBV12-3 or TRBV12-4 to TRBJ1-2, with 7 positions matching TRBD1. The sequenced sample was naive CD4+ T cells sorted from blood. As to subset: naive CD4+ T cells, CD4+CD45RA+CD25-. As DNA, the CDR3 is TGTGCCAGCAGTTTAGACAGGGGCTATGGCTACACCTTC. This sequence encodes CASSLDRGYGYTF.